The 16 T cell receptor beta chains in this list originate from one sample, sequenced in a study of vaccination and CD4 T cells after COVID-19. Noted treatment: approximately nine-day PBMC culture with coronavirus spike peptide pools or control peptides (ViraFEST assay). These TCRs are of unknown antigen specificity. Cultured CD4+ T cells had their DNA profiled by the Oncomine TCR Beta short-read assay. TCRdb reprocessed the PCR reads with MiXCR, giving one entry per CDR3 protein. The sample has about 18,000 distinct CDR3 sequences, 40% to 50% seen once. This specimen was CD4+ T cells from blood, cultured in vitro, taken after SARS-CoV-2 vaccination. Receptors were obtained from a human donor who had recovered from COVID-19.

This clonotype has only a few counts. The chain recombines TRBV20-1 with TRBJ2-5, with D possibly TRBD1 on 5 matching bases. This CDR3 spans 14 amino acids. Germline loops: CDR1 DFQATT, CDR2 SNEGSKA (reference sequence). V was pared by 6 bases and J by 5 bases, with 19 bases between. The CDR3, as DNA: TGCAGTGCCGGACCTCGTCAGGGCTTGGAGACCCAGTACTTC. Translated, it gives CSAGPRQGLETQYF.

This clonotype turned up a few times. This chain connects TRBV20-1 to TRBJ2-5; TRBD2 agrees at 8 bases. Looked up from germline, CDR1 is DFQATT and CDR2 is SNEGSKA (reference sequence). The CDR3 is 16 amino acids. The V gene end was trimmed by 6 bases and the J gene end by 0 bases; junction bases not matched to a gene: 12. CDR3 sequence reads: CSARMVGGGNQETQYF. The CDR3 DNA is TGCAGTGCCCGCATGGTCGGCGGGGGGAACCAAGAGACCCAGTACTTC.

J is TRBJ1-1 and V is TRBV5-4; possible D gene TRBD1, 5 bases. V was trimmed by 0 bases and J by 8 bases, leaving 14 bases between them. This CDR3 region has 14 residues. Germline V lookup: CDR1 SGHNT, CDR2 YYREEE (reference sequence). The CDR3 is CASSLDPRGSEAFF. The CDR3 DNA follows: TGTGCCAGCAGCTTGGACCCCCGGGGGTCCGAAGCTTTCTTT.

This chain joins TRBV20-1 and TRBJ1-2; maybe TRBD1 (5 bases). CDR1 DFQATT and CDR2 SNEGSKA come from the germline V gene (reference sequence). V lost 3 bases to trimming and J lost 8 bases, with 10 bases between them. The CDR3 length is 11 residues. The CDR3 DNA follows: TGCAGTGCTAGTATGGGGGTAGGCTACACCTTC. Amino acids: CSASMGVGYTF.

This clonotype has just a few counts. The J gene is TRBJ2-1, the V gene TRBV27; tentative D call: TRBD1 (6 bases). The germline V gene has CDR1 MNHEY and CDR2 SMNVEV (reference sequence). Trimming stripped 6 bases from V and 8 bases from J, with 11 bases between. The CDR3 totals 12 residues. Here the CDR3 reads CASRPQGYEQFF. The CDR3 coding sequence is TGTGCCAGCAGACCTCAGGGGTATGAGCAGTTCTTC.

This clonotype has just a few counts. The chain couples TRBV20-1 to TRBJ2-1; tentatively, D is TRBD2 (6 bases). The end of the DNA aligns better with TRBJ2-7, so the J call may be wrong. Germline V CDR1 and CDR2: DFQATT, SNEGSKA (reference sequence). This CDR3 has 14 residues. The CDR3 loop is CSARAGDPHDEQYF. Written as DNA, the CDR3 is TGCAGTGCTAGAGCGGGGGATCCCCACGACGAGCAGTACTTC.

This chain uses TRBV28 with TRBJ1-5; 8 bases match TRBD1. The V segment lost 3 bases and the J segment 4 bases; nucleotides outside the gene matches: 5. The germline CDR1 and CDR2 sequences are MDHEN and SYDVKM. This CDR3 has 15 amino acids. Written as DNA, the CDR3 is TGTGCCAGCAGTTTCCAGCAGGGGGCAAATCAGCCCCAGCATTTT. Translation gives CASSFQQGANQPQHF.

A few counts support this clonotype. The chain carries TRBV19 and TRBJ2-7, with D possibly being TRBD2 (5 bases). Looked up from germline, CDR1 is LNHDA and CDR2 is SQIVND (reference sequence). Trimming left V 9 bases short and J 2 bases short, with 20 bases between. CDR3 length: 15 amino acids. CDR3 residues: CASRPVSGPPYEQYF. The CDR3 nucleotides read TGTGCCAGCAGGCCCGTGAGCGGACCTCCCTACGAGCAGTACTTC.

The CDR3 coding sequence is TGTGCCAGCAGCTTAGCGGTGGGACATGGGGAAGCTTTCTTT. Its translation is CASSLAVGHGEAFF. This sequence joins TRBV7-9 and TRBJ1-1, with TRBD1 as a possible D gene (6 bases). This CDR3 region has 14 residues. Germline V gives CDR1 SEHNR, CDR2 FQNEAQ (reference sequence). The ends were cut back, 0 bases at V and 8 bases at J, with 13 bases in the middle.

This chain uses TRBV2 with TRBJ2-3; D possibly matches TRBD1 or TRBD2 (5 bases each). Looked up from germline, CDR1 is SNHLY and CDR2 is FYNNEI. The germline V and J ends were trimmed by 5 bases and 0 bases, with 6 bases remaining between them. The CDR3 consists of 13 residues. CDR3 in DNA: TGTGCCAGCAGTAGGGACAGCACAGATACGCAGTATTTT. As protein: CASSRDSTDTQYF.

CDR3: CASSLPSRGTYETQYF. In DNA form, the CDR3 reads TGTGCCAGCTCACTGCCCTCCCGGGGGACATACGAGACCCAGTACTTC. V gene TRBV18 combines with J gene TRBJ2-5; D could derive from TRBD1 or TRBD2 (6 bases each). This CDR3 region has 16 residues. V gave up 4 bases and J gave up 5 bases, with 20 bases separating them. Germline CDR1 is KGHSH and CDR2 is LQKENI.

This chain uses TRBV20-1 with TRBJ1-5; 7 bases align to TRBD1. The length of the CDR3 is 16 residues. The V gene end was trimmed by 5 bases and the J gene end by 4 bases; junction bases not matched to a gene: 14. Germline CDR1 DFQATT, CDR2 SNEGSKA (reference sequence). The CDR3 sequence is CSAGRVFPGGNQPQHF. The CDR3 nucleotides are TGCAGTGCTGGGAGAGTGTTTCCAGGGGGTAATCAGCCCCAGCATTTT.

This clonotype appeared a few times. The J gene is TRBJ1-1, the V gene TRBV7-2; TRBD1 might be the D (5 bases). There are 13 residues in the CDR3. CDR1 SGHTA and CDR2 FQGNSA come from the germline V gene. V was pared by 3 bases and J by 1 base, with 6 bases between. The CDR3 nucleotides read TGTGCCAGCAGCTTTACAGGGAACACTGAAGCTTTCTTT. Protein product: CASSFTGNTEAFF. The entire variable domain, with the rest obtained from reference TRBV7-2 and TRBJ1-1, is as follows: GAGVSQSPSNKVTEKGKDVELRCDPISGHTALYWYRQSLGQGLEFLIYFQGNSAPDKSGLPSDRFSAERTGGSVSTLTIQRTQQEDSAVYLCASSFTGNTEAFFGQGTRLTVV.

This clonotype was picked up a small number of times. The chain recombines TRBV6-1 with TRBJ1-6; 7 bases line up with TRBD1. Germline CDR1 MNHNS, CDR2 SASEGT. This CDR3 has 15 amino acids. Trimming at V came to 6 bases and at J to 7 bases, leaving 9 bases not matched to a gene. The CDR3 here is CASRDAGGGNSPLHF. The CDR3 DNA follows: TGTGCCAGCAGGGACGCAGGGGGTGGAAATTCACCCCTCCACTTT.

The V and J genes are TRBV9 and TRBJ2-5; D tentatively fits TRBD1 or TRBD2 (5 bases each). Germline assignment: CDR1 SGDLS and CDR2 YYNGEE. Between the trimmed V and J ends, which lost 3 bases and 3 bases, there was a span of 12 bases. This CDR3 is 14 amino acids long. CDR3 in amino acids: CASSAGTGKETQYF. Here the CDR3 DNA reads TGTGCCAGCAGCGCCGGGACGGGGAAAGAGACCCAGTACTTC.

The chain joins TRBV6-1 to TRBJ2-7; D gene uncertain. V was cut by 3 bases and J by 7 bases, with 19 bases left in between. This CDR3 has 15 residues. Looked up from germline, CDR1 is MNHNS and CDR2 is SASEGT. In nucleotides, the CDR3 is TGTGCCAGCAGTGATACTACGAACCGGGTCCGGGAGCAGTACTTC. It yields the protein CASSDTTNRVREQYF.